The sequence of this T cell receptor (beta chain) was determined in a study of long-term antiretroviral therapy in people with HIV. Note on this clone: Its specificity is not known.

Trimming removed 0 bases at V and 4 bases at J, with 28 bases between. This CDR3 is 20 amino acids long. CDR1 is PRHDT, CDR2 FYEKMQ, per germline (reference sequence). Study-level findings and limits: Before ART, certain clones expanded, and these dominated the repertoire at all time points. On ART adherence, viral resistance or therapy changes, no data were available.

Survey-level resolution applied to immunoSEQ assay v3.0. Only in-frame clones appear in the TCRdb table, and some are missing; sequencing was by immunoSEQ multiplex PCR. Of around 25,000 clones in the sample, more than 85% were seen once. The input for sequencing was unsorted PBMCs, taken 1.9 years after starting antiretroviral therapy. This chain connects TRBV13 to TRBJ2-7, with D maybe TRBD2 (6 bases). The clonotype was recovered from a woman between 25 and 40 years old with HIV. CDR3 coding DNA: TGTGCCAGCAGCTTAGGCGGCGTGGGGGGTGAGACACGAAGACCATACGAGCAGTACTTC. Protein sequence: CASSLGGVGGETRRPYEQYF.